This T cell receptor beta chain is drawn from a study of T cell responses to AZD1222 COVID-19 vaccine. The study's findings and limits: Only a handful of AZD1222 recipients tested seropositive at baseline.

Turning to this clone: Its antigen remains unidentified.

The germline CDR1 and CDR2 sequences are SGHAT and FQNNGV. The CDR3 contains 18 residues. The ends were cut back, 2 bases at V and 3 bases at J, with 19 bases in the middle. Sequencing used immunoSEQ multiplex PCR; TCRdb keeps in-frame clones, though not all of them. The sample records approximately 150,000 clones, 85% to 90% being singletons. The source is an adult who received the MenACWY meningococcal vaccine as a control. This sequence joins TRBV11-2 and TRBJ2-2, with unresolved D. The starting material was peripheral blood, obtained 28 days after the second dose of the MenACWY control vaccine. This CDR3 reads CASSLTLEEGYHTGELFF. The CDR3 DNA reads as TGTGCCAGCAGCTTAACTCTCGAGGAAGGGTATCACACCGGGGAGCTGTTTTTT. The whole variable domain, remainder taken from reference TRBV11-2 and TRBJ2-2, is EAGVAQSPRYKIIEKRQSVAFWCNPISGHATLYWYQQILGQGPKLLIQFQNNGVVDDSQLPKDRFSAERLKGVDSTLKIQPAKLEDSAVYLCASSLTLEEGYHTGELFFGEGSRLTVL.